Listed below are T cell receptor beta chains from one sample, sequenced in a study of CD8+CD57+ T cells in acquired aplastic anemia. TCRdb re-called the reads through MiXCR, storing one row per CDR3 protein. The table shows over 150,000 distinct CDR3 sequences, with over 55% occurring only once. The sequenced sample was sorted CD4+, CD8+, or CD8+CD57+ T cells (not recorded which) from PBMCs. The receptors were gathered from a human donor with aplastic anemia. Both conserved end residues are part of each CDR3.

>TRBJ2-5|TRBV6-4
CASSSGTSFIETQYF
>TRBJ2-3|TRBV20-1
CSARSEKGTDTQYF
>TRBJ2-3|TRBV24-1
CATSDLPRTDTQYF
>TRBJ2-3|TRBV9
CASSVALAGGGDTQYF
>TRBJ2-7|TRBV20-1
CSAGEVRPYEQYF
>TRBJ2-1|TRBV20-1
CSASGGDVIYNEQFF
>TRBJ2-5|TRBV10-3
CAISDQGGRGETQYF
>TRBJ1-6|TRBV7-9
CASSPVGQGNSPLHF
>TRBJ2-1|TRBV19
CASRAPGTSNEQFF
>TRBJ2-5|TRBV10-2
CVSSDGPRGAQETQYF